This T cell receptor (beta chain) was recorded in a study of cytotoxic CD8 clonotypes in ibrutinib-treated CLL. Study findings and constraints: Clonality correlated strongly with circulating CD8+ T cells and exceeded age-matched healthy donors at baseline.

In its sample, this clone was seen once. Its antigen is currently unknown. Per germline, CDR1 GTSNPN and CDR2 SVGIG (reference sequence). This CDR3 has 12 amino acids. V dropped 2 bases and J dropped 7 bases, with 9 bases sitting between them. Repertoires were generated with immunoSEQ multiplex PCR, while TCRdb's copy carries only in-frame clones and drops some. The sample carries approximately 190,000 clones, about four fifths recorded once. This material consisted of PBMCs, taken after 12 months of ibrutinib treatment. The chain links TRBV30 to TRBJ2-1; the D is unclear. The sequence derives from a human donor with chronic lymphocytic leukemia. CDR3 residues: CAWSRAVNEQFF. DNA for the CDR3: TGTGCCTGGAGTAGGGCGGTGAATGAGCAGTTCTTC.